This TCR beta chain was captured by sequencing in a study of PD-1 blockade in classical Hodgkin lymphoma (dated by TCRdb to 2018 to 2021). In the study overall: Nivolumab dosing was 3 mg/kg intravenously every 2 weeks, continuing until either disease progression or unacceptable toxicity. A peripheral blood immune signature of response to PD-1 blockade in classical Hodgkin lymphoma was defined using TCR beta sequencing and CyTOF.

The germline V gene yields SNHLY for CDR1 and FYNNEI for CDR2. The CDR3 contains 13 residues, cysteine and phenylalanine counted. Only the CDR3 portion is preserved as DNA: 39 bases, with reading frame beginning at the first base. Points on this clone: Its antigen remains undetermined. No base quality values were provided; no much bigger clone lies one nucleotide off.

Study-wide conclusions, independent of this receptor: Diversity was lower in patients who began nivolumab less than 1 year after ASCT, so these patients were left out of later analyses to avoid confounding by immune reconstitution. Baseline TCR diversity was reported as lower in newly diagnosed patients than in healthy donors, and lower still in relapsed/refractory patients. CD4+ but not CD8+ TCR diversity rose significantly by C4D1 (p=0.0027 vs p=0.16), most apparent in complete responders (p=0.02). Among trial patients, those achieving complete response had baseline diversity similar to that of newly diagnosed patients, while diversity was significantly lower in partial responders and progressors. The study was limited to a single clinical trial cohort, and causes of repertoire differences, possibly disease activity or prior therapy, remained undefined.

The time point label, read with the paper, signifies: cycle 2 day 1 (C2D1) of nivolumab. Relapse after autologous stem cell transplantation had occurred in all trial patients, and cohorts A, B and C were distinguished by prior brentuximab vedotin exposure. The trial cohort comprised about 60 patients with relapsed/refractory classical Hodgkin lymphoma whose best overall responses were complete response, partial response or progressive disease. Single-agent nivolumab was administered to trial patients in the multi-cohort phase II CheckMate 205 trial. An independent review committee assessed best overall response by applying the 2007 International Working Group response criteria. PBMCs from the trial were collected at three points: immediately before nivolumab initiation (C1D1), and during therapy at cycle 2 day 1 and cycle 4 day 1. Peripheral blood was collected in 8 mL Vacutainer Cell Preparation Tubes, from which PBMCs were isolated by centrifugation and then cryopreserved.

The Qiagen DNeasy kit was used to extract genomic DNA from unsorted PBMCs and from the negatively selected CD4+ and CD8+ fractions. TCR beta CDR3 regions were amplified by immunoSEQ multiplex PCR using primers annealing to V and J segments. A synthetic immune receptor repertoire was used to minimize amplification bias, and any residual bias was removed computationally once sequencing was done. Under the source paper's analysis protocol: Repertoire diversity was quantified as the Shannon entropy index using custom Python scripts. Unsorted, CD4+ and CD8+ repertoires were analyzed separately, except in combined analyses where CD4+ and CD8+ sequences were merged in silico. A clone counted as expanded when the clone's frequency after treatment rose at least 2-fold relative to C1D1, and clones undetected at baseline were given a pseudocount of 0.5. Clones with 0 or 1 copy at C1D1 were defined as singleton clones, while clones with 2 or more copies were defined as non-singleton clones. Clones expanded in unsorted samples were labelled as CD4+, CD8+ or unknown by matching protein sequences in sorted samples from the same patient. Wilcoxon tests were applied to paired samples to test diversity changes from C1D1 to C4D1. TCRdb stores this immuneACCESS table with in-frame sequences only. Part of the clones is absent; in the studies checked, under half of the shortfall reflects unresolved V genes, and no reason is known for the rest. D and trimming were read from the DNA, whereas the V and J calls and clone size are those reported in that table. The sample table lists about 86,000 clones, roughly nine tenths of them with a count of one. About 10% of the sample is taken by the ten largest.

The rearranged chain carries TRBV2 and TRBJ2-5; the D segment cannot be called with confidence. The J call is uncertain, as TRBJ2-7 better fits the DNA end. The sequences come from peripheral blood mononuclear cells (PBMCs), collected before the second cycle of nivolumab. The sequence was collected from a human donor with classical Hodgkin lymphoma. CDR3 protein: CASSVPGPYEQYF. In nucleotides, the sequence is TGTGCCAGCAGTGTCCCTGGGCCTTACGAGCAGTACTTC.